Listed below are T cell receptor beta chains from one sample, sequenced in a study of cytomegalovirus exposure and HLA in healthy donors. The repertoire was sequenced with immunoSEQ multiplex PCR; TCRdb's copy has only in-frame clones and lacks some. There are some 120,000 clones in the sample; around 10% occur only once, and over 2.5% lies in the top ten. Sequencing was done on a sample of PBMCs. The source is a man between 25 and 39 years old in good health and CMV-seronegative. The CDR3 runs from the conserved cysteine through the conserved F or W. A D gene is named only where the DNA matches it firmly. Only some rows state a clone size, as once, few, many or a class for expanded clones.

j_call clone_size v_call d_call cdr3_nt cdr3_aa
TRBJ2-1 few TRBV7-6 TRBD2 TGTGCCAGCAGCCCGGGCCCCCTAGCGGGGGGGATCTACAATGAGCAGTTCTTC CASSPGPLAGGIYNEQFF
TRBJ2-3 few TRBV5-4 TRBD2 TGTGCCAGCAGCCCGGGACTAGCGGGAGCTGTTGCAGATACGCAGTATTTT CASSPGLAGAVADTQYF
TRBJ2-7 NA TRBV6-5 TRBD1 TGTGCCAGCAGTTTTGAGGACAGGGCCCACGAGCAGTACTTC CASSFEDRAHEQYF
TRBJ1-6 few TRBV10-3 NA TGTGCCATCAGTGAGTCGGTTCGGGAATCACCCCTCCACTTT CAISESVRESPLHF
TRBJ2-7 few TRBV2 NA TGTGCCAGCAGTGAACTAGCGTTAAGCTCCTACGAGCAGTACTTC CASSELALSSYEQYF
TRBJ1-5 NA TRBV4-1 NA TGCGCCAGCAGCTCATCAAACAGGGATCAGCCCCAGCATTTT CASSSSNRDQPQHF
TRBJ2-3 NA TRBV7-3 TRBD1 TGTGCCAGCAGCGACGGGACAGGGAGAACAGATACGCAGTATTTT CASSDGTGRTDTQYF
TRBJ1-4 few TRBV5-1 NA TGCGCCAGCAGCCCCTATGGACATCGGAACAATGAAAAACTGTTTTTT CASSPYGHRNNEKLFF
TRBJ1-5 few TRBV28 NA TGTGCCAGCAGCGCCGACAGCCCCAATCAGCCCCAGCATTTT CASSADSPNQPQHF
TRBJ1-1 NA TRBV9 NA TGTGCCAGCAGCCTTCGAGGCCAGAACACTGAAGCTTTCTTT CASSLRGQNTEAFF
TRBJ2-7 few TRBV5-1 NA TGCGCCAGCAGAAAAACAGGGCTCGAGCAGTACTTC CASRKTGLEQYF
TRBJ2-2 NA TRBV10-1 TRBD1 TGCGCCAGCAGTCGGACAGGGGCGAACACCGGGGAGCTGTTTTTT CASSRTGANTGELFF
TRBJ2-7 NA TRBV7-6 NA TGTGCCAGCAGCTCTAGTCCGGGACTTTCGGTCGAGCAGTACTTC CASSSSPGLSVEQYF
TRBJ2-7 NA TRBV28 TRBD1 TGTGCCAGCACCATTCCGGGACAGGGTCGGGAGCAGTACTTC CASTIPGQGREQYF
TRBJ1-5 few TRBV7-2 NA TGTGCCAGCAGCTTCGACAGGACGGGGCAGCCCCAGCATTTT CASSFDRTGQPQHF
TRBJ1-1 few TRBV11-2 NA TGTGCCAGCAGCTTAGCAGGGTCGGCCACTGAAGCTTTCTTT CASSLAGSATEAFF
TRBJ1-2 NA TRBV19 NA TGTGCCAGTTCCGGGGAGAATTATGGCTACACCTTC CASSGENYGYTF
TRBJ2-2 few TRBV15 TRBD2 TGTGCCACCAGCATTAGCCCCGGGGGGGCGACCGGGGAGCTGTTTTTT CATSISPGGATGELFF
TRBJ1-1 NA TRBV4-3 NA TGCGCCAGCAGCCAAGTAGGGGGGGGTAGGACTGAAGCTTTCTTT CASSQVGGGRTEAFF
TRBJ1-5 few TRBV19 TRBD1 TGTGCCAGTAGTATGTCTTTGACAGGGGGAAATCAGCCCCAGCATTTT CASSMSLTGGNQPQHF
TRBJ2-3 NA TRBV2 NA TGTGCCAGCACCCCAGGGGATGTTTGGGGTACGCAGTATTTT CASTPGDVWGTQYF
TRBJ2-7 NA TRBV30 TRBD2 TGTGCCTGGAGTCCCCGATGGGCTAGCGGGGGCGGGGAGCAGTACTTC CAWSPRWASGGGEQYF
TRBJ2-7 NA TRBV2 TRBD2 TGTGCCAGCAGCCAGCGGGGGGCCTACGAGCAGTACTTC CASSQRGAYEQYF
TRBJ1-2 NA TRBV6-1 TRBD1 TGTGCCAGCAGTGAATGGGACAGGGAAGGCTACACCTTC CASSEWDREGYTF
TRBJ1-1 NA TRBV7-9 NA TGTGCCAGCAGCTTACAGTTGAACACTGAAGCTTTCTTT CASSLQLNTEAFF
TRBJ2-7 few TRBV10-2 NA TGCGCCAGCAGTATTGGGGGGCCGGGACAGTCCTACGAGCAGTACTTC CASSIGGPGQSYEQYF
TRBJ2-3 NA TRBV5-4 TRBD2 TGTGCCAGCAGCTTCTGGGACTATCACACAGATACGCAGTATTTT CASSFWDYHTDTQYF
TRBJ2-5 few TRBV2 TRBD2 TGTGCCAGCATCATAGCGGGGGGAGAGACCCAGTACTTC CASIIAGGETQYF
TRBJ2-3 NA TRBV29-1 NA TGCAGCGTTGAAGGAGCGAGGGACACAGATACGCAGTATTTT CSVEGARDTDTQYF
TRBJ2-3 NA TRBV5-4 TRBD2 TGTGCCAGCAGTCTTAGACTAGCGGGACTCACAGATACGCAGTATTTT CASSLRLAGLTDTQYF
TRBJ2-2 NA TRBV5-5 NA TGTGCCAGCAGCTTGGGGGGAGTAGCCGGGGAGCTGTTTTTT CASSLGGVAGELFF
TRBJ2-6 few TRBV19 NA TGTGCCGCGTCCCGGGAACTCTCTGGGGCCAACGTCCTGACTTTC CAASRELSGANVLTF
TRBJ1-6 NA TRBV7-9 TRBD1 TGTGCCAGCAGCCACACGGACAGGGGCTTGGATTCACCCCTCCACTTT CASSHTDRGLDSPLHF
TRBJ2-7 few TRBV18 NA TGTGCCAGCTCACCCGGACTGAACTACGAGCAGTACTTC CASSPGLNYEQYF
TRBJ2-5 NA TRBV7-3 NA TGTGCCAGCAGCAAGGACAGAAAGACCCAGTACTTC CASSKDRKTQYF
TRBJ1-1 few TRBV4-3 NA TGCGCCAGCAGCCAAGATGCCAGGGTAGGCACTGAAGCTTTCTTT CASSQDARVGTEAFF
TRBJ2-7 NA TRBV5-6 TRBD1 TGTGCCAGCAGCTGGGGACAGTTTCCCTACGAGCAGTACTTC CASSWGQFPYEQYF
TRBJ2-5 few TRBV4-1 TRBD2 TGCGCCAGCAGCCAAGATAGGACCCGATCGGGGGGGACCCAGTACTTC CASSQDRTRSGGTQYF
TRBJ1-1 NA TRBV2 NA TGTGCCAGCAGCGGAGGCCTGTACTTGAACACTGAAGCTTTCTTT CASSGGLYLNTEAFF
TRBJ2-3 few TRBV9 TRBD2 TGTGCCAGCAGCGTAGAAGTGAGGGCTAGCGGGGGGGAAAATACGCAGTATTTT CASSVEVRASGGENTQYF
TRBJ1-2 few TRBV4-1 TRBD1 TGCGCCAGCAGCCAAGTAGCGGCAGGGGGCTCTGGCTACACCTTC CASSQVAAGGSGYTF
TRBJ1-2 NA TRBV5-1 NA TGCGCCAGCAGCCCTACGACAGCGACCTATGGCTACACCTTC CASSPTTATYGYTF
TRBJ1-4 NA TRBV30 TRBD1 TGTGCCTGGAGTGGGGGGACAGGGTCTGAAAAACTGTTTTTT CAWSGGTGSEKLFF
TRBJ2-3 NA TRBV5-1 TRBD2 TGCGCCAGCAGCTTGCTAGCGGGGGAGGATACGCAGTATTTT CASSLLAGEDTQYF
TRBJ2-3 NA TRBV19 TRBD2 TGTGCCAGTAGTTCACGGACTAGCGGGGTTACAGATACGCAGTATTTT CASSSRTSGVTDTQYF
TRBJ1-1 NA TRBV6-5 TRBD1 TGTGCCAGCAGTTCCCCGGGACAGAAGAACACTGAAGCTTTCTTT CASSSPGQKNTEAFF
TRBJ1-2 few TRBV25-1 TRBD1 TGTGCCAGCAGGCCTTTTGGGACAGGGAATGGCTACACCTTC CASRPFGTGNGYTF
TRBJ2-1 NA TRBV5-4 NA TGTGCCAGCAGGCGGGACTCCTACAATGAGCAGTTCTTC CASRRDSYNEQFF
TRBJ2-7 few TRBV7-9 TRBD1 TGTGCCAGCAGCTTAAGGACAGGGGTTTACGAGCAGTACTTC CASSLRTGVYEQYF
TRBJ2-7 NA TRBV16 TRBD1 TGTGCCAGCAGCCCTCCGGGACAGAGCTCCTACGAGCAGTACTTC CASSPPGQSSYEQYF
TRBJ2-5 few TRBV28 NA TGTGCCAGCAGTCAGGGGAAAGAGACCCAGTACTTC CASSQGKETQYF
TRBJ1-1 few TRBV6-1 NA TGTGCCAGCGGGGAGGAGGGATGGAACACTGAAGCTTTCTTT CASGEEGWNTEAFF
TRBJ2-1 NA TRBV5-1 TRBD1 TGCGCCAGCAGCTCGCAGGGGGCCTACAATGAGCAGTTCTTC CASSSQGAYNEQFF
TRBJ1-1 NA TRBV7-7 NA TGTGCTAGCAGCTTGGACAGGAACACTGAAGCTTTCTTT CASSLDRNTEAFF
TRBJ1-1 NA TRBV6-5 TRBD1 TGTGCCAGCAGTTACCAGGGACAGGGAGGCACTGAAGCTTTCTTT CASSYQGQGGTEAFF
TRBJ2-7 NA TRBV6-4 TRBD1 TGTGCCAGCAGTGACTCCGGACAGGGGGCGTACGAGCAGTACTTC CASSDSGQGAYEQYF
TRBJ1-1 NA TRBV19 TRBD1 TGTGCCAGTAGACAGGGGGACACTGAAGCTTTATTT CASRQGDTEALF
TRBJ1-1 NA TRBV7-8 NA TGTGCCAGCAGCTTCAGGACGCAGGGAACTGAAGCTTTCTTT CASSFRTQGTEAFF
TRBJ2-3 NA TRBV11-2 TRBD1 TGTGCCAGCAGCTCCCCTCGAGCGGGACAGGGGTACACAGATACGCAGTATTTT CASSSPRAGQGYTDTQYF